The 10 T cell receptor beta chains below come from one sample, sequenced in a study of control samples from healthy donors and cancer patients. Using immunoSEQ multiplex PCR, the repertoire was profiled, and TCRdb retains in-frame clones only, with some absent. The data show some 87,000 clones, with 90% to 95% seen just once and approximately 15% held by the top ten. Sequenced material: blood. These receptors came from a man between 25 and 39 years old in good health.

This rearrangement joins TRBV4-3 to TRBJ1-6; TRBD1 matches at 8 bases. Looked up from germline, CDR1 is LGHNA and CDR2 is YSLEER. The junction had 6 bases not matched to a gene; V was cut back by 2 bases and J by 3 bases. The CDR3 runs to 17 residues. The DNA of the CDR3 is TGCGCCAGCAGCCAACCAGCAGGGGGCAACTATAATTCACCCCTCCACTTT. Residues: CASSQPAGGNYNSPLHF.

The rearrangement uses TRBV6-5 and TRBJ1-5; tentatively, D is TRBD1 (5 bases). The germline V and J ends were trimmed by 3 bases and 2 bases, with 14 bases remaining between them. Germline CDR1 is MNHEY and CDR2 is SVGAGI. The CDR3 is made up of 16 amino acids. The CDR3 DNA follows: TGTGCCAGCAGTTATTCGGGAACGGGGGGCAATCAGCCCCAGCATTTT. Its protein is CASSYSGTGGNQPQHF.

The CDR3 region has the DNA TGCGCCAGCAGCCCCTCCGGGGAGGGGGCGGCCGGGGAGCTGTTTTTT. Its translation: CASSPSGEGAAGELFF. This chain links TRBV5-1 with TRBJ2-2; D possibly matches TRBD1 or TRBD2 (7 bases each). CDR3 size: 16 residues. Germline loops: CDR1 SGHRS, CDR2 YFSETQ. V was cut by 4 bases and J by 6 bases, with 19 bases left in between.

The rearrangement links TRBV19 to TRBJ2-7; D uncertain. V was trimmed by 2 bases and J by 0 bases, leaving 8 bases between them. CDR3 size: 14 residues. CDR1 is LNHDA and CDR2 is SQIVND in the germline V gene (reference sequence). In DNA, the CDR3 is TGTGCCAGTAGTATAAGGGTGAGCTCCTACGAGCAGTACTTC. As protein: CASSIRVSSYEQYF.

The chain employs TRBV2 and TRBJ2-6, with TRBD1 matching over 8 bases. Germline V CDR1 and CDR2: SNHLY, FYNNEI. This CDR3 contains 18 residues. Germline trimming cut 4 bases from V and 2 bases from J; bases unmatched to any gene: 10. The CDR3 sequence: CASSGQTGAWTGANVLTF. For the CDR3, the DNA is TGTGCCAGCAGTGGACAGACAGGGGCCTGGACTGGGGCCAACGTCCTGACTTTC. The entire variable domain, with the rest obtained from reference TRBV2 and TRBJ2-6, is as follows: EPEVTQTPSHQVTQMGQEVILRCVPISNHLYFYWYRQILGQKVEFLVSFYNNEISEKSEIFDDQFSVERPDGSNFTLKIRSTKLEDSAMYFCASSGQTGAWTGANVLTFGAGSRLTVL.

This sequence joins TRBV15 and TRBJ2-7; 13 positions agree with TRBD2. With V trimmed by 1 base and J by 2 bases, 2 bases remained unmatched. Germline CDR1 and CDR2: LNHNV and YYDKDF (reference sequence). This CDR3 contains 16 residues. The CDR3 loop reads CATSRGGLAGTYEQYF. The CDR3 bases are TGTGCCACCAGCAGAGGGGGACTAGCGGGAACCTACGAGCAGTACTTC.

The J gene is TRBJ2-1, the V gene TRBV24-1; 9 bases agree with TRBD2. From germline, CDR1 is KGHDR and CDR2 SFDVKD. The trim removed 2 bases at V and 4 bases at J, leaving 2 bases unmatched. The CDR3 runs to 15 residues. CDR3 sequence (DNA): TGTGCCACCAGTGATTCGACTAGCGGTTACAATGAGCAGTTCTTC. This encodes CATSDSTSGYNEQFF.

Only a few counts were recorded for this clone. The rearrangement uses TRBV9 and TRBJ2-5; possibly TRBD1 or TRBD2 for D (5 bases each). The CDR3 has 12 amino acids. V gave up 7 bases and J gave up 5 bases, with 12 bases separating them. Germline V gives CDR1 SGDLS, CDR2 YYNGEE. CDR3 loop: CASGPGLETQYF. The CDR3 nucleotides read TGTGCCAGCGGCCCGGGGCTGGAGACCCAGTACTTC. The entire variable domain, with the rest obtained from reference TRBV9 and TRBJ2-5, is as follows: DSGVTQTPKHLITATGQRVTLRCSPRSGDLSVYWYQQSLDQGLQFLIQYYNGEERAKGNILERFSAQQFPDLHSELNLSSLELGDSALYFCASGPGLETQYFGPGTRLLVL.

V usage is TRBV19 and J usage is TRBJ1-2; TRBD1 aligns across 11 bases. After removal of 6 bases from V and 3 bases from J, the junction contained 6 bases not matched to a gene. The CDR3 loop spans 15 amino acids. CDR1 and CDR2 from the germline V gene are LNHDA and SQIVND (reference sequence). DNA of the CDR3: TGTGCCAGTAGAAGACCGGGACAGGGGGACTATGGCTACACCTTC. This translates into CASRRPGQGDYGYTF.

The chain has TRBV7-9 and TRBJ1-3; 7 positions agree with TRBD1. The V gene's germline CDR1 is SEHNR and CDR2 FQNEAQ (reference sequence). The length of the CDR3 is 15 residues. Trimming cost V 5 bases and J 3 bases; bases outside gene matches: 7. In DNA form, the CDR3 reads TGTGCCAGCAGCCCAGACAGGGATAGTGGAAACACCATATATTTT. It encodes CASSPDRDSGNTIYF. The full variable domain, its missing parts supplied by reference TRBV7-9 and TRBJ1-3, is DTGVSQNPRHKITKRGQNVTFRCDPISEHNRLYWYRQTLGQGPEFLTYFQNEAQLEKSRLLSDRFSAERPKGSFSTLEIQRTEQGDSAMYLCASSPDRDSGNTIYFGEGSWLTVV.